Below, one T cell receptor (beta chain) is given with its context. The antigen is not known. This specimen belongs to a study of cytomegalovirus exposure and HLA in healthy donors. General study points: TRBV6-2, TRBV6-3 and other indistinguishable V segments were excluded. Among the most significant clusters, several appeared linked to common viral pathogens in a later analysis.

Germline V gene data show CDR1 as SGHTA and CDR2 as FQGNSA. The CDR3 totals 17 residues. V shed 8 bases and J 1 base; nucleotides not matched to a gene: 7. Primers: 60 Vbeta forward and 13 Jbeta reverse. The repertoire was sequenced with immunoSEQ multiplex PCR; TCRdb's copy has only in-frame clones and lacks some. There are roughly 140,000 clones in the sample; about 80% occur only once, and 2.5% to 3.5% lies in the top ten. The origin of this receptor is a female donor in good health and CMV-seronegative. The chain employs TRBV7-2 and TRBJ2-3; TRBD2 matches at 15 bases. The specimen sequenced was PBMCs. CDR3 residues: CASPGTSGRWGTDTQYF. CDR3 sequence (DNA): TGTGCCAGCCCTGGGACTAGCGGGAGGTGGGGCACAGATACGCAGTATTTT.